The 21 T cell receptor beta chains given below trace back to one sample, sequenced in a study of CD8+ T cells in alopecia areata. The sequencing template was cDNA reverse transcribed from extracted RNA. Produced via immunoSEQ multiplex PCR; TCRdb's table is partial and in-frame only. The table shows hundreds of thousands of clones, with more than 30% occurring only once. Regarding treatment: oral pan-JAK inhibitor, 5-10 mg twice daily. The sample in question was CD4+ T cells sorted from blood, obtained at week 34, from a patient treated with tofacitinib. These receptors were taken from a human donor with alopecia areata.

At least ten counts were recorded for this clone. The chain carries TRBV11-2 and TRBJ2-1; D might be TRBD2 (6 bases). The CDR3 consists of 17 residues. Trimming took off 6 bases at V and 15 bases at J, with 33 bases between the two ends. The germline V gene has CDR1 SGHAT and CDR2 FQNNGV. The CDR3 protein is CASRSLGLARKGAPGFF. The CDR3 DNA is TGTGCCAGCAGATCTCTCGGGCTAGCGCGGAAGGGCGCGCCTGGGTTCTTC.

V gene TRBV4-1 combines with J gene TRBJ2-7, with 10 bases aligning to TRBD2. The CDR3 extends over 14 amino acids. V dropped 0 bases and J dropped 7; count of bases not matched to a gene: 3. Germline assignment: CDR1 MGHRA and CDR2 YSYEKL. CDR3 protein: CASSQEAGGREQYF. In DNA, the CDR3 is TGCGCCAGCAGCCAAGAAGCGGGAGGGCGAGAGCAGTACTTC.

J is TRBJ2-3 and V is TRBV7-3; 13 bases fit TRBD2. V was clipped by 2 bases and J by 7 bases; unmatched bases: 6. Germline-derived CDR1 and CDR2 are SGHTA and FQGTGA. The CDR3 extends over 16 amino acids. The CDR3 reads CASSLATSGGLYTQYF. CDR3 DNA: TGTGCCAGCAGCTTAGCGACTAGCGGGGGGCTCTATACGCAGTATTTT.

This clone occurred a few times. The rearrangement links TRBV5-4 to TRBJ1-2; the D gene is possibly TRBD1 (6 bases). V lost 0 bases to trimming and J lost 7 bases, with 13 bases between them. Germline-derived CDR1 and CDR2 are SGHNT and YYREEE (reference sequence). This CDR3 has 14 residues. In nucleotides, the CDR3 is TGTGCCAGCAGCTTGGCAGCAGGGGAGGGTGGCTACACCTTC. It codes for CASSLAAGEGGYTF.

The chain links TRBV7-2 to TRBJ2-7, with D unclear. Germline CDR1 is SGHTA and CDR2 is FQGNSA. The CDR3 loop spans 13 amino acids. The V and J ends lost 3 bases and 3 bases respectively, with 9 bases between them. CDR3 coding DNA: TGTGCCAGCAGCTTTGACTCTTTCTACGAGCAGTACTTC. Translating gives CASSFDSFYEQYF.

The chain carries TRBV6-6 and TRBJ2-3, with D maybe TRBD2 (6 bases). The germline V and J ends were trimmed by 8 bases and 2 bases, with 20 bases remaining between them. CDR1 and CDR2 from the germline V gene are MNHNY and SVGAGI (reference sequence). This CDR3 region has 16 residues. For the CDR3, the DNA is TGTGCCAGCCGCCCAGCGCGGGACTTATCCACAGATACGCAGTATTTT. Amino acids: CASRPARDLSTDTQYF.

V is TRBV30 and J is TRBJ2-7; either TRBD1 or TRBD2 may supply D (5 bases each). Germline CDR1 GTSNPN, CDR2 SVGIG (reference sequence). The germline V and J ends were trimmed by 5 bases and 2 bases, with 10 bases remaining between them. This CDR3 is 12 amino acids long. The CDR3 reads CAWAGTTYEQYF. For the CDR3, the DNA is TGTGCCTGGGCCGGGACCACCTACGAGCAGTACTTC.

The rearrangement joins TRBV7-2 to TRBJ2-3; D ambiguous. CDR1 is SGHTA, CDR2 FQGNSA, per germline. The V gene lost 1 base and the J gene lost 4 bases, with 12 bases spanning the gap. CDR3 length equals 15 residues. This CDR3 reads CASSLVVLRADTQYF. The CDR3 region has the DNA TGTGCCAGCAGCTTAGTAGTGCTCAGAGCAGATACGCAGTATTTT.

There are a few counts of this clone. The chain links TRBV14 to TRBJ2-6; D ambiguous. Trimming cost V 4 bases and J 0 bases, with 10 bases left between them. Germline CDR1 and CDR2: SGHDN and FVKESK. This CDR3 has 16 residues. CDR3 residues: CASSLPLGSGANVLTF. In DNA form, the CDR3 reads TGTGCCAGCAGCCTCCCCCTCGGCTCTGGGGCCAACGTCCTGACTTTC.

This clone was counted many times. This chain uses TRBV7-6 with TRBJ1-1; D uncertain. Germline lookup yields CDR1 SGHVS and CDR2 FNYEAQ. The germline V and J ends were trimmed by 2 bases and 4 bases, with 11 bases remaining between them. The CDR3 consists of 14 residues. The CDR3 region is CASSLSMGSTEAFF. In DNA, the CDR3 is TGTGCCAGCAGCTTATCCATGGGGTCCACTGAAGCTTTCTTT.

The chain recombines TRBV2 with TRBJ1-5; D call uncertain. Trimming stripped 0 bases from V and 0 bases from J, with 12 bases between. This CDR3 is built from 17 residues. The germline CDR1 and CDR2 sequences are SNHLY and FYNNEI. As DNA, the CDR3 is TGTGCCAGCAGTGAAGCCCGGTGGCTTTATAGCAATCAGCCCCAGCATTTT. Its translation is CASSEARWLYSNQPQHF.

V usage is TRBV5-1 and J usage is TRBJ2-5; a weak D match, TRBD1 (6 bases). Germline V gene lookup returns CDR1 SGHRS and CDR2 YFSETQ. Trimming removed 4 bases at V and 0 bases at J, with 13 bases between. The CDR3 totals 15 residues. The CDR3 bases are TGCGCCAGCAGCCCTGGGACAACGTACCAAGAGACCCAGTACTTC. Translating gives CASSPGTTYQETQYF.

In this sample, this clone turned up a few times. The V call is TRBV18, the J call TRBJ2-4; no definite D call. The length of the CDR3 is 13 residues. The V end lost 2 bases, the J end lost 6 bases, and 8 bases lay between the germline ends. Germline values: CDR1 KGHSH, CDR2 LQKENI. In DNA, the CDR3 is TGTGCCAGCTCACCAAAAACGGGAAACATTCAGTACTTC. It is translated as CASSPKTGNIQYF.

This clone was counted only a few times. V and J are TRBV7-2 and TRBJ1-2; TRBD1 matches 10 bases. CDR1 SGHTA and CDR2 FQGNSA come from the germline V gene. This CDR3 is built from 14 residues. The J segment lost 7 bases and the V segment lost 5 bases, leaving 7 bases of the junction unmatched. DNA for the CDR3: TGTGCCAGCAGCACCCAGGGACAGGGGTCTGGCTACACCTTC. Protein product: CASSTQGQGSGYTF.

This clone was seen many times. The V call is TRBV4-2, the J call TRBJ2-3; the match to TRBD2 covers 11 bases. With V trimmed by 4 bases and J by 5 bases, 2 bases remained unmatched. Germline CDR1 and CDR2: LGHNA and YNFKEQ. The CDR3 consists of 14 residues. CDR3 sequence (DNA): TGTGCCAGCAGCCCCGGGACTAGCGGAGATACGCAGTATTTT. It yields the protein CASSPGTSGDTQYF.

The rearrangement links TRBV10-3 to TRBJ2-5; TRBD1 might be the D (6 bases). This CDR3 has 13 residues. CDR1 is ENHRY, CDR2 SYGVKD, per germline. Between the trimmed V and J ends, which lost 7 bases and 0 bases, there was a span of 9 bases. DNA for the CDR3: TGTGCCATCAATCAGGGGTACCAAGAGACCCAGTACTTC. Its protein is CAINQGYQETQYF.

The CDR3 DNA follows: TGTGCCAGCAGCCAAAGACAGGGAGGCCCCTCTAAGGAGCAGTACTTC. Amino acid sequence: CASSQRQGGPSKEQYF. The chain uses TRBV13 and TRBJ2-7; D might be TRBD1 (7 bases). Trimming took off 5 bases at V and 7 bases at J, with 24 bases between the two ends. The length of the CDR3 is 16 residues. CDR1 is PRHDT and CDR2 is FYEKMQ in the germline V gene (reference sequence).

V is TRBV6-1 and J is TRBJ1-2; D is uncertain. Per germline, CDR1 MNHNS and CDR2 SASEGT. Trimming stripped 10 bases from V and 4 bases from J, with 13 bases between. The CDR3 is 12 amino acids. CDR3 protein: CATLKLAYGYTF. CDR3 coding DNA: TGTGCCACCTTGAAACTCGCCTATGGCTACACCTTC.

The J gene is TRBJ1-5, the V gene TRBV12-5; 7 nucleotides match TRBD1. Germline V lookup: CDR1 LGHNT, CDR2 FRNRAP. With 5 bases clipped from V and 0 bases from J, the junction kept 7 bases outside the gene matches. The CDR3 covers 16 residues. The CDR3 nucleotides are TGTGCTAGTGGTCCCGGCGGGACAGTTAGCAATCAGCCCCAGCATTTT. Protein product: CASGPGGTVSNQPQHF. Combining the CDR3 with reference TRBV12-5 and TRBJ1-5 gives the whole variable domain DARVTQTPRHKVTEMGQEVTMRCQPILGHNTVFWYRQTMMQGLELLAYFRNRAPLDDSGMPKDRFSAEMPDATLATLKIQPSEPRDSAVYFCASGPGGTVSNQPQHFGDGTRLSIL.

The gene calls are TRBV10-1 and TRBJ1-1, with 8 positions matching TRBD1. CDR1 is WNHNN, CDR2 SYGVQD, per germline (reference sequence). V gave up 6 bases and J gave up 3 bases; unmatched junction bases: 6. CDR3 length: 14 amino acids. The CDR3: CASSPRTGYTEAFF. DNA of the CDR3: TGCGCCAGCAGCCCCAGGACAGGGTACACTGAAGCTTTCTTT.

This clone has just a few counts. The chain employs TRBV4-1 and TRBJ1-5, with D perhaps matching TRBD1 (6 bases). This CDR3 is 14 amino acids long. Trimming took 1 base from V and 4 from J, leaving 8 bases between them. Germline CDR1 and CDR2: MGHRA and YSYEKL. The CDR3: CASSQGQGNQPQHF. The CDR3 DNA is TGCGCCAGCAGCCAAGGTCAGGGGAATCAGCCCCAGCATTTT.